These 14 T cell receptor beta chains came from one sample sequenced in a study of a mutant IDH1 vaccine in newly diagnosed glioma. The assay was immunoSEQ multiplex PCR, and TCRdb's table has in-frame clones only and misses some. The repertoire holds over 55,000 clones, with around 80% as singletons. Time point meaning: week 23, last vaccination. What each vaccine dose contained was 300 ug of mutant IDH1 20-mer peptide, accompanied by topical imiquimod. No antigens are known for them. Here the sequenced sample was PBMCs, taken from a glioma patient whose treatment included an IDH1 peptide vaccine. The source of these receptors is a woman aged 40-49 years with glioma. Some clones in this sample may be carry-over from other donors' samples.

By share of the sample, this clone is medium-sized. The V gene is TRBV19, the J gene TRBJ1-1, with no clear D. Germline CDR1 is LNHDA and CDR2 is SQIVND (reference sequence). Deletions cut 5 bases from V and 8 bases from J, with 15 bases between. This CDR3 has 13 residues. The CDR3, as DNA: TGTGCCAGTAGTGTCGGACTTGCCCTAGAAGCTTTCTTT. Its translation is CASSVGLALEAFF.

The chain recombines TRBV7-9 with TRBJ2-7; D not certain. Trimming took 5 bases from V and 3 from J, leaving 11 bases between them. The CDR3 length is 13 residues. Germline CDR1 reads SEHNR; CDR2 reads FQNEAQ (reference sequence). For the CDR3, the DNA is TGTGCCAGCAGCCCCCCGGCAGGCTACGAGCAGTACTTC. Its translation is CASSPPAGYEQYF.

V gene TRBV7-9 combines with J gene TRBJ1-2; 9 bases line up with TRBD1. With V trimmed by 4 bases and J by 7 bases, 13 bases remained unmatched. The length of the CDR3 is 16 residues. Per the germline V gene, CDR1 is SEHNR and CDR2 is FQNEAQ (reference sequence). The CDR3 nucleotides read TGTGCCAGCAGCTCGTGGGACAGGGCATCGCTCCCTGGCTACACCTTC. Amino acids: CASSSWDRASLPGYTF.

The chain links TRBV19 to TRBJ2-7, with 8 bases that match TRBD1. The CDR3 extends over 12 amino acids. V was pared by 10 bases and J by 2 bases, with 4 bases of the junction left unmatched. Germline CDR1 is LNHDA and CDR2 is SQIVND (reference sequence). The CDR3, as DNA: TGTGCCACCGGACAGGGTCCCTACGAGCAGTACTTC. It is translated as CATGQGPYEQYF.

CDR3 bases: TGTGCCAGCAGACCGGGACTTAAATACGAGCAGTACTTC. Protein: CASRPGLKYEQYF. The gene calls are TRBV6-5 and TRBJ2-7, with D maybe TRBD2 (6 bases). CDR1 is MNHEY, CDR2 SVGAGI, per germline. This CDR3 has 13 amino acids. V was pared by 6 bases and J by 4 bases, with 13 bases between.

V usage is TRBV7-8 and J usage is TRBJ1-4, with D possibly being TRBD1 (5 bases). Trimming removed 5 bases from V and 7 bases from J, with 11 bases in between. The length of the CDR3 is 13 residues. CDR1 and CDR2 (germline): SGHVS, FQNEAQ. Here the CDR3 reads CASSGQIREKLFF. CDR3 nucleotides: TGTGCCAGCAGCGGACAAATCCGTGAAAAACTGTTTTTT.

This clone was seen more than once but under ten times. The chain combines TRBV2 with TRBJ2-1, with 8 bases matching TRBD1. With V trimmed by 5 bases and J by 3 bases, 12 bases remained unmatched. Germline V CDR1 and CDR2: SNHLY, FYNNEI. The CDR3 loop spans 17 amino acids. The DNA for the CDR3 is TGTGCCAGCAGTTTCTCTCCGAGACAGGGGATCTACAATGAGCAGTTCTTC. It specifies CASSFSPRQGIYNEQFF.

The chain is built from TRBV5-1 and TRBJ1-4; TRBD1 agrees at 9 bases. V shed 0 bases and J 4 bases; nucleotides not matched to a gene: 4. The CDR3 is 16 residues long. Germline-derived CDR1 and CDR2 are SGHRS and YFSETQ. CDR3 sequence (DNA): TGCGCCAGCAGCTTGGGGACAGGGGTATTTAATGAAAAACTGTTTTTT. This gives the protein CASSLGTGVFNEKLFF.

V usage is TRBV2 and J usage is TRBJ1-4; a possible D gene is TRBD1 (6 bases). V was shortened by 10 bases and J by 2 bases, with 14 bases between the two germline ends. Germline values: CDR1 SNHLY, CDR2 FYNNEI. This CDR3 contains 14 residues. The CDR3 loop reads CATSRGATNEKLFF. CDR3 DNA: TGTGCCACCTCTAGGGGGGCTACTAATGAAAAACTGTTTTTT.

The table lists this clone with a few counts. This chain's CDR3 is CASSTGQIATNEKLFF. The DNA of the CDR3 is TGCGCCAGCAGCACGGGACAGATTGCAACTAATGAAAAACTGTTTTTT. The chain recombines TRBV5-1 with TRBJ1-4; 7 bases match TRBD1. The CDR3 totals 16 residues. Losses at the gene ends were 4 bases for V and 0 bases for J; bases not matched to a gene: 6. Looked up from germline, CDR1 is SGHRS and CDR2 is YFSETQ.

The chain joins TRBV10-1 to TRBJ1-1, with 7 bases identical to TRBD1. The CDR3 length is 13 residues. CDR1 is WNHNN and CDR2 is SYGVQD in the germline V gene (reference sequence). V dropped 8 bases and J dropped 4; count of bases not matched to a gene: 7. The DNA of the CDR3 is TGCGCCAGCTCGGGACAGTTGGGCACTGAAGCTTTCTTT. Its protein product is CASSGQLGTEAFF.

The chain combines TRBV19 with TRBJ1-2, with a tentative D call TRBD1 (6 bases). The V gene lost 10 bases and the J gene lost 5 bases, with 26 bases spanning the gap. This CDR3 is 16 amino acids long. The germline gives CDR1 LNHDA, CDR2 SQIVND (reference sequence). CDR3 coding DNA: TGTGCCACCTTCGTCGGGGGCGCAGATTCATCTTATGGCTACACCTTC. This encodes CATFVGGADSSYGYTF. The complete variable domain, with remaining parts taken from reference TRBV19 and TRBJ1-2, reads DGGITQSPKYLFRKEGQNVTLSCEQNLNHDAMYWYRQDPGQGLRLIYYSQIVNDFQKGDIAEGYSVSREKKESFPLTVTSAQKNPTAFYLCATFVGGADSSYGYTFGSGTRLTVV.

The genes are TRBV18 and TRBJ2-7, with a weak D call TRBD1 (5 bases). Germline CDR1 and CDR2: KGHSH and LQKENI. The V end was cut by 4 bases, the J end by 6 bases, with 13 bases between. The CDR3 consists of 13 residues. The CDR3 DNA is TGTGCCAGCTCACGTGTTAGTCAGGGCGAGCAGTACTTC. Translation gives CASSRVSQGEQYF.

This clone was counted a single time. The rearrangement joins TRBV6-1 to TRBJ2-7; 8 nucleotides agree with TRBD1. This CDR3 has 16 amino acids. V lost 3 bases, J lost 7 bases, and 14 bases stayed unmatched. Germline V gives CDR1 MNHNS, CDR2 SASEGT. The CDR3 region is CASSDIRGLKLGEQYF. The CDR3 coding sequence is TGTGCCAGCAGTGACATCAGGGGGCTGAAATTAGGGGAGCAGTACTTC.